This TCR beta chain is from a study of T cell responses to AZD1222 COVID-19 vaccine. Findings and limits, study-wide: In all cases, repertoires were sampled only after the peak T cell response. Only a handful of AZD1222 recipients tested seropositive at baseline.

Clones were sequenced by immunoSEQ multiplex PCR, and TCRdb holds only the in-frame ones, with some missing. Among tens of thousands of clones, about four fifths were seen once, and the ten largest hold about 12%. The CDR3 has 11 residues. V lost 7 bases and J 3 bases, leaving 9 bases between the germline ends. Germline V gene sequence: CDR1 GTSNPN, CDR2 SVGIG (reference sequence). Worth noting for this clone: Its target is not known.

The V and J genes are TRBV30 and TRBJ1-2; D call uncertain. Sample: peripheral blood, taken on day 0 of AZD1222 vaccination. This receptor was taken from an adult in good health. As DNA, the CDR3 is TGTGCCTTAACAGATTACTATGGCTACACCTTC. Its translation is CALTDYYGYTF.